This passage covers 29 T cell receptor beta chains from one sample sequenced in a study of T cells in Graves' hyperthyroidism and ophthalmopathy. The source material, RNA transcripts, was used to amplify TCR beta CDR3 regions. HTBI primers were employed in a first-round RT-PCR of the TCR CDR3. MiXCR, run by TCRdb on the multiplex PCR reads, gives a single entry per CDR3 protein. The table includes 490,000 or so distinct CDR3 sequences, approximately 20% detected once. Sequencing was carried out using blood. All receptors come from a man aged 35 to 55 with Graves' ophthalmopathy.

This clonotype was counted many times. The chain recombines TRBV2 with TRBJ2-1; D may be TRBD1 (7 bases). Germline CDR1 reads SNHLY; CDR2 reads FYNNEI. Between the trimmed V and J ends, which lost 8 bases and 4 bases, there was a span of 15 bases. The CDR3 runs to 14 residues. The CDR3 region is CASRPGGQYNEQFF. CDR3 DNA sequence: TGTGCCAGCCGCCCAGGGGGGCAATACAATGAGCAGTTCTTC.

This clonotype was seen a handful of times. DNA of the CDR3: TGTGCCAGCAGCTCCCGGGACCGGACCTACAATGAGCAGTTCTTC. This codes for CASSSRDRTYNEQFF. V is TRBV5-8 and J is TRBJ2-1; D may correspond to TRBD1 or TRBD2 (5 bases each). The CDR3 contains 15 residues. V shed 3 bases and J shed 2 bases, with 12 bases lying between them. Looked up from germline, CDR1 is SGHTS and CDR2 is YDEGEE.

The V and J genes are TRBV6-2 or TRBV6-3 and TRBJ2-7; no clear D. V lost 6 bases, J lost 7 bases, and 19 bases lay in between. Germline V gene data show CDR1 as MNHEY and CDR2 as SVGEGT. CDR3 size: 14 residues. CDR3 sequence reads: CASRSGSSLGEQYF. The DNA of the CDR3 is TGTGCCAGCAGATCCGGGTCTTCCCTCGGGGAGCAGTACTTC.

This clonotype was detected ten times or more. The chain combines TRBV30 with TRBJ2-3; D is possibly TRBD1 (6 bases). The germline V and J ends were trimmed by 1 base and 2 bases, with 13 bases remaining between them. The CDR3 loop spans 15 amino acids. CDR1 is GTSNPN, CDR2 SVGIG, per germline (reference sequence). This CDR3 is CAWSGSDRPTDTQYF. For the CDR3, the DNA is TGTGCCTGGAGTGGGTCGGACAGACCCACAGATACGCAGTATTTT.

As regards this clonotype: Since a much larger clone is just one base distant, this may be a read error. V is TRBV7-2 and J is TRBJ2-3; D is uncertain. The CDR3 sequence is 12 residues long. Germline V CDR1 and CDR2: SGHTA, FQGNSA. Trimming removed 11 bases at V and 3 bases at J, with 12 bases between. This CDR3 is CAGNLWTDTQYF. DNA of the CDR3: TGTGCCGGCAACCTATGGACAGATACGCAGTATTTT.

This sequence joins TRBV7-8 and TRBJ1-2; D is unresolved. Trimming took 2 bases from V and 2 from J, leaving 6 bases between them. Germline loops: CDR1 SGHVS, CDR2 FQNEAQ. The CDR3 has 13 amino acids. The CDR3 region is CASSLIPNYGYTF. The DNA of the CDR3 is TGTGCCAGCAGCTTAATCCCCAACTATGGCTACACCTTC.

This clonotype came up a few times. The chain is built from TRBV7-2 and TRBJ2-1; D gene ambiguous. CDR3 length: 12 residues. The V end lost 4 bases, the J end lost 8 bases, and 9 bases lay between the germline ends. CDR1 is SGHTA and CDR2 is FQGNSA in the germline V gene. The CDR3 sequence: CASSSRWDEQFF. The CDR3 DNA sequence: TGTGCCAGCAGCTCCCGGTGGGATGAGCAGTTCTTC.

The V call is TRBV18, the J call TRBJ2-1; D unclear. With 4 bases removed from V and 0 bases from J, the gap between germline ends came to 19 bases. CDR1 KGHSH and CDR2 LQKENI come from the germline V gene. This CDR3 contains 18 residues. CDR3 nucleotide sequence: TGTGCCAGCTCACGAGGCGCTCCCCAAGCCCCCTCCTACAATGAGCAGTTCTTC. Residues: CASSRGAPQAPSYNEQFF.

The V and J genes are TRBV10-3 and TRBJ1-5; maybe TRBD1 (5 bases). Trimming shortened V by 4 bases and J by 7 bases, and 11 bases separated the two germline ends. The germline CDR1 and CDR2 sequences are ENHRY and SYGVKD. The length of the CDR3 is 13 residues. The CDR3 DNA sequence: TGTGCCATCAGTGTGCAGGGTCGGCAGCCCCAGCATTTT. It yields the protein CAISVQGRQPQHF.

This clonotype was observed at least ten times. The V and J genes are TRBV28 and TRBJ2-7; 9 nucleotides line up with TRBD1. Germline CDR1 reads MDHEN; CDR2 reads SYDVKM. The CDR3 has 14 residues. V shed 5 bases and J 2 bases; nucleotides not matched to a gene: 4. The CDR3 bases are TGTGCCAGCAGTCAAGGACAGGGGCCCTACGAGCAGTACTTC. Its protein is CASSQGQGPYEQYF.

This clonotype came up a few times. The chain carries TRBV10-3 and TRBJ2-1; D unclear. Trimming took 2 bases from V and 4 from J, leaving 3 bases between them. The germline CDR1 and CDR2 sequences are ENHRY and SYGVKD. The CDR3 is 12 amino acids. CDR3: CAISENYNEQFF. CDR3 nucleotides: TGTGCCATCAGTGAGAATTACAATGAGCAGTTCTTC.

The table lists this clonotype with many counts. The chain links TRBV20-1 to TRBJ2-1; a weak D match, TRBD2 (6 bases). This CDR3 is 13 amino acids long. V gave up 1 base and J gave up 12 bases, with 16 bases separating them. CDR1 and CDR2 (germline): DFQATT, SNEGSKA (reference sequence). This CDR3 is CSARGQTSLGQFF. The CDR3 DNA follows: TGCAGTGCTAGAGGACAAACTAGCTTGGGGCAGTTCTTC.

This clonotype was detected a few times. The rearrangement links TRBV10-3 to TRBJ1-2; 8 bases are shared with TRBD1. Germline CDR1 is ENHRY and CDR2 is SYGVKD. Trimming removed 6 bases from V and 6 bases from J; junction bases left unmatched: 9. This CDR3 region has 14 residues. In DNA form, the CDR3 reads TGTGCCATCAGCCTGGGACAGGATACGGATGGCTACACCTTC. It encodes CAISLGQDTDGYTF.

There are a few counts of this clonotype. For the CDR3, the DNA is TGTGCCAGCAGCTTGGCTACCGGGACAGGGAGCACAGATACGCAGTATTTT. Translated: CASSLATGTGSTDTQYF. This rearrangement joins TRBV5-6 to TRBJ2-3; 9 positions match TRBD1. Germline trimming cut 0 bases from V and 0 bases from J; bases unmatched to any gene: 5. The CDR3 sequence is 17 residues long. The germline V gene encodes CDR1 SGHDT and CDR2 YYEEEE.

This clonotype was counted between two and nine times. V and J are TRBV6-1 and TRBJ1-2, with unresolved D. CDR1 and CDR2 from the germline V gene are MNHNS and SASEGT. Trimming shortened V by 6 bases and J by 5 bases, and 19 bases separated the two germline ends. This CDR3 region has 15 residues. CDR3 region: CASSQLRTMRYGYTF. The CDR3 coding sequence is TGTGCCAGCAGCCAACTACGGACGATGAGATATGGCTACACCTTC.

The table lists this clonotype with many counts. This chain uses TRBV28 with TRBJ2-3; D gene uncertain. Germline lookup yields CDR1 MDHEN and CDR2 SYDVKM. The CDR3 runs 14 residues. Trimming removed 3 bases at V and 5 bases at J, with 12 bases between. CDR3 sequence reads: CASSLVGIVDTQYF. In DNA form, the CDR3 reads TGTGCCAGCAGTTTGGTGGGCATCGTAGATACGCAGTATTTT.

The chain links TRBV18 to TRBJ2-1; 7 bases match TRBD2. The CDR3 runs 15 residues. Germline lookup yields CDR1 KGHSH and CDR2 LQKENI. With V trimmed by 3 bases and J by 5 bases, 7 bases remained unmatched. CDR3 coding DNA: TGTGCCAGCTCACCTCAACTTCTAGCGGACAATGAGCAGTTCTTC. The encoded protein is CASSPQLLADNEQFF.

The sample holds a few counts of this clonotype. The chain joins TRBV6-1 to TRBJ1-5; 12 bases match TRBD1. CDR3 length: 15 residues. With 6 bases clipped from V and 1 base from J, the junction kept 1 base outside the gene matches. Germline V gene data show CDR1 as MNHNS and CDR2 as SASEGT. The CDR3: CASRGQGASNQPQHF. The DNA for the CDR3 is TGTGCCAGCAGGGGACAGGGGGCAAGCAATCAGCCCCAGCATTTT.

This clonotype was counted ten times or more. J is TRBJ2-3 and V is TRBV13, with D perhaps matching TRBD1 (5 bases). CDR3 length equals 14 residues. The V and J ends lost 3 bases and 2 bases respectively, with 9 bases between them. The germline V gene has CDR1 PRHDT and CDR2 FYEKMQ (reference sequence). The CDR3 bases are TGTGCCAGCAGCTTTAAGACAGTCACAGATACGCAGTATTTT. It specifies CASSFKTVTDTQYF.

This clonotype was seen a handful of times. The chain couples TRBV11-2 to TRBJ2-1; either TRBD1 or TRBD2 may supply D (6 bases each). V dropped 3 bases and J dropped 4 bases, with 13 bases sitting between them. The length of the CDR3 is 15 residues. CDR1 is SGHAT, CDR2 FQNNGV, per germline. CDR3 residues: CASSFLGGPYNEQFF. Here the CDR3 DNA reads TGTGCCAGCAGCTTTCTCGGGGGCCCTTACAATGAGCAGTTCTTC.

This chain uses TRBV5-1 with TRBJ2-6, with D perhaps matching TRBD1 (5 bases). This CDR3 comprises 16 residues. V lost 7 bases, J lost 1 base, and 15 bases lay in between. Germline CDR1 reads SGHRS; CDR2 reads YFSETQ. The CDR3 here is CASHYGQLSGANVLTF. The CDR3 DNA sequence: TGCGCCAGCCACTATGGACAACTATCTGGGGCCAACGTCCTGACTTTC.

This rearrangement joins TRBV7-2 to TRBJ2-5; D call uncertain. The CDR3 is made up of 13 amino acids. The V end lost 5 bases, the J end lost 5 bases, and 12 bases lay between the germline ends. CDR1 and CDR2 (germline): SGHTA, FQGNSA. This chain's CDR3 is CASSPVRSETQYF. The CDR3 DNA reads TGTGCCAGCAGCCCCGTCCGCTCGGAGACCCAGTACTTC.

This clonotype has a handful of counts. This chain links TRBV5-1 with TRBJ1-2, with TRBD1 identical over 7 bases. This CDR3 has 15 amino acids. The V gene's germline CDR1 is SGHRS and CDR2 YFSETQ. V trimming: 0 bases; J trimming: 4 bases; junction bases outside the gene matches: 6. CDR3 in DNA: TGCGCCAGCAGCTTGGCCACGACAGGGATCTATGGCTACACCTTC. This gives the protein CASSLATTGIYGYTF.

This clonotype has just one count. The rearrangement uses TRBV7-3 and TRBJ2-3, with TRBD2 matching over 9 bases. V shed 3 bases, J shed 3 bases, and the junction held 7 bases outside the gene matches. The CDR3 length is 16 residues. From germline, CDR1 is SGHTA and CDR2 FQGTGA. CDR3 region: CASSFSGGGATDTQYF. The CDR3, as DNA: TGTGCCAGCAGCTTTAGTGGCGGGGGGGCGACAGATACGCAGTATTTT.

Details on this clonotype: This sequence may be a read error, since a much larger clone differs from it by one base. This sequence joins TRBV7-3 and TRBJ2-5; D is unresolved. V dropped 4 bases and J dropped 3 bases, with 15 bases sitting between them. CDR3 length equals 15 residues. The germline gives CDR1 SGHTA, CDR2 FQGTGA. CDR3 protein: CASSSPAASKETQYF. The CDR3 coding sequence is TGTGCCAGCAGCTCCCCCGCCGCTTCAAAAGAGACCCAGTACTTC.

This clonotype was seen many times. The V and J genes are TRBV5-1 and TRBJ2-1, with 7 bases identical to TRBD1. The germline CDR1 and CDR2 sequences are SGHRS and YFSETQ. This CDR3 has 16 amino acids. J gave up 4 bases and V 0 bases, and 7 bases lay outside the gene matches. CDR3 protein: CASSLGTGGPYNEQFF. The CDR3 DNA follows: TGCGCCAGCAGCTTGGGGACAGGTGGGCCTTACAATGAGCAGTTCTTC.

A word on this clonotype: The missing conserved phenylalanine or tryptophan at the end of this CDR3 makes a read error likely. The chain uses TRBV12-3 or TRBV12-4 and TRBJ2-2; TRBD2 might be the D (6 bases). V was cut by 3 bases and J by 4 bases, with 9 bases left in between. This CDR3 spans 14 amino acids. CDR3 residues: CASSLGGGTGELFL. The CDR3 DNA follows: TGTGCCAGCAGTTTGGGGGGAGGCACCGGGGAGCTGTTTCTT.

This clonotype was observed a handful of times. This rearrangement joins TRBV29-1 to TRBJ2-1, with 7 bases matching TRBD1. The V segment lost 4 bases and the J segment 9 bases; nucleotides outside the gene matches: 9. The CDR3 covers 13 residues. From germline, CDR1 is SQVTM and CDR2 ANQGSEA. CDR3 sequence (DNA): TGCAGCGTTGGTAGACAGGGACCCAGTGAGCAGTTCTTC. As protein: CSVGRQGPSEQFF.

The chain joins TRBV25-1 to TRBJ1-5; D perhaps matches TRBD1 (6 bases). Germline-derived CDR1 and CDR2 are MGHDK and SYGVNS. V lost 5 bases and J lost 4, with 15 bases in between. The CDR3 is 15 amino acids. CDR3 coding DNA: TGTGCCAGCAGTCAGGGGACGGGGCGTAATCAGCCCCAGCATTTT. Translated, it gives CASSQGTGRNQPQHF.